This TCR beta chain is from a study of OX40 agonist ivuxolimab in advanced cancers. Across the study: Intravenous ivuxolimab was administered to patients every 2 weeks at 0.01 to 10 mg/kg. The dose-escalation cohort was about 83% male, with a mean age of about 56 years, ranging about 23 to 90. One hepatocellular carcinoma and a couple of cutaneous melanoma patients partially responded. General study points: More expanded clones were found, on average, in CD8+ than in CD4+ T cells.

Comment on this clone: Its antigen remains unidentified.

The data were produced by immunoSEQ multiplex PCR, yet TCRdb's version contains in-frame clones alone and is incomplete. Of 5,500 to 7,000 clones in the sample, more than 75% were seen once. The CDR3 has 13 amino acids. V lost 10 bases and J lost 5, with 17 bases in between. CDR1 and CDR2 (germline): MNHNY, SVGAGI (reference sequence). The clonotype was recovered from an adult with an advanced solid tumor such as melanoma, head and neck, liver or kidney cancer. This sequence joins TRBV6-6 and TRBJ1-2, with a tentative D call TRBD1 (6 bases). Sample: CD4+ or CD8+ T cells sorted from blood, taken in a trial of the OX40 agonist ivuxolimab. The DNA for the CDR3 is TGTGCCACCGACGGTAGGGGGGCGTATGGCTACACCTTC. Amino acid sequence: CATDGRGAYGYTF.